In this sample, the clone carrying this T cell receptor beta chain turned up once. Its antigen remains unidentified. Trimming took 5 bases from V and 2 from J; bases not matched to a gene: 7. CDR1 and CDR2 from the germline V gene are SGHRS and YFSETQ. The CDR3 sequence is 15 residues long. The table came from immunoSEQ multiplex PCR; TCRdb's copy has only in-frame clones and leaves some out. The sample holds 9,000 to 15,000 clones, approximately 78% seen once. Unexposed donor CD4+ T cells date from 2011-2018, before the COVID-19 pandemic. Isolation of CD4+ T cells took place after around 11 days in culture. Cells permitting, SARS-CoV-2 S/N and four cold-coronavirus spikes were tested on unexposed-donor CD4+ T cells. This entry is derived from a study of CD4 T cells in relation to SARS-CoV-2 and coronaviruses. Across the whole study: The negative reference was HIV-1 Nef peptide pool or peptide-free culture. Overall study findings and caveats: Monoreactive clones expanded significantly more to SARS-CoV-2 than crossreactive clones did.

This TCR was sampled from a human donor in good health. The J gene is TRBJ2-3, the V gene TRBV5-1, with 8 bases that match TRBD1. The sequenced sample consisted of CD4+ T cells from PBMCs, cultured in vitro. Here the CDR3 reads CASRRPGQDTDTQYF. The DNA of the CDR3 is TGCGCCAGCAGGAGACCGGGACAGGACACAGATACGCAGTATTTT.